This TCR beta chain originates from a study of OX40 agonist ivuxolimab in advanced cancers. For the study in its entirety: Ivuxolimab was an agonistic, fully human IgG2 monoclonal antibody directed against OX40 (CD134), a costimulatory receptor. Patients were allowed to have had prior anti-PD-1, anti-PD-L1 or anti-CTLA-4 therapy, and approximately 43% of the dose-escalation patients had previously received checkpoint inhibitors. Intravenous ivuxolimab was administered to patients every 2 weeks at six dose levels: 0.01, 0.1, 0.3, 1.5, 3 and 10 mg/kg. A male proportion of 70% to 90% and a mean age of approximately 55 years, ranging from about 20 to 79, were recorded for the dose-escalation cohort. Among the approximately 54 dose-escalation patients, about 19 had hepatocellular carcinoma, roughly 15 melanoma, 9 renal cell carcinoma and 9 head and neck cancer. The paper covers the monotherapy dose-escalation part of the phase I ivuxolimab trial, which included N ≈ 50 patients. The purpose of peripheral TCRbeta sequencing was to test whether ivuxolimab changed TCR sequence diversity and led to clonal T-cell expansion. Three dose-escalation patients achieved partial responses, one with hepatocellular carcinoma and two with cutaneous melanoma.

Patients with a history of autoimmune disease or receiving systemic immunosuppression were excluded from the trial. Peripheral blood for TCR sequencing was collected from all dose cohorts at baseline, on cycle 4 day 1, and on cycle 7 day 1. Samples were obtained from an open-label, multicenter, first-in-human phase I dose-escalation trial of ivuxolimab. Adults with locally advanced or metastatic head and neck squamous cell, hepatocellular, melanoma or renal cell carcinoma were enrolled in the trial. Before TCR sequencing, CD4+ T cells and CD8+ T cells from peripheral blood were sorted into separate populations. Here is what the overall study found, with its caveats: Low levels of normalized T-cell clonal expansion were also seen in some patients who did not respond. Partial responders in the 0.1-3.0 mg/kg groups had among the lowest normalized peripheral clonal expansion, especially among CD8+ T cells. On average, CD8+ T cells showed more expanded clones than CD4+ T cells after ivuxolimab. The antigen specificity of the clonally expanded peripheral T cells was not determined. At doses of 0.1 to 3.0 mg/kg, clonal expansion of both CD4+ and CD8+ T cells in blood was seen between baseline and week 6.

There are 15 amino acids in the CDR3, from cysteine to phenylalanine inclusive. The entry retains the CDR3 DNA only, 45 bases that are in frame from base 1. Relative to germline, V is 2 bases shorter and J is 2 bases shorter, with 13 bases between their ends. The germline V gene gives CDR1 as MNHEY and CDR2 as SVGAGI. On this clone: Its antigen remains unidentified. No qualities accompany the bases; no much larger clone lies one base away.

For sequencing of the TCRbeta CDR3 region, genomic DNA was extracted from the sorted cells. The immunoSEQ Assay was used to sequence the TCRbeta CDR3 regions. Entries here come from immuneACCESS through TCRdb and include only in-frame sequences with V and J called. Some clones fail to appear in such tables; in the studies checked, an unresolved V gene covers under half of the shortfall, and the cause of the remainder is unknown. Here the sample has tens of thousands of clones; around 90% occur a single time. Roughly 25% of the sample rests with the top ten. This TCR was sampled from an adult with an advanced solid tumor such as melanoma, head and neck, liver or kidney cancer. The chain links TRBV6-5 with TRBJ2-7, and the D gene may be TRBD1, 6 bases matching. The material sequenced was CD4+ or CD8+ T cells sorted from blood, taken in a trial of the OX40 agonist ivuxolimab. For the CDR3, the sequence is CASSYEIRTAYEQYF. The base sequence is TGTGCCAGCAGTTACGAGATACGGACAGCCTACGAGCAGTACTTC.